Each of the 7 T cell receptor beta chains below was sequenced from the same sample in a study of cytomegalovirus exposure and HLA in healthy donors. Researchers ran the PCR with 60 Vbeta and 13 Jbeta primers. Sequencing used immunoSEQ multiplex PCR; TCRdb keeps in-frame clones, though not all of them. The table has about 140,000 clones, roughly three fifths seen once. Specimen: PBMCs. The receptor source for this set is a male donor in good health and CMV-seronegative.

The chain is built from TRBV7-3 and TRBJ1-1; TRBD1 matches 9 bases. Germline CDR1 and CDR2: SGHTA and FQGTGA. The CDR3 sequence is 13 residues long. J was trimmed by 7 bases and V by 5 bases; bases with no gene match: 5. CDR3 DNA: TGTGCCAGCAGCCTACGGGACAGGGATGAAGCTTTCTTT. Residues: CASSLRDRDEAFF.

The sample holds one count of this clone. The chain combines TRBV30 with TRBJ2-2, with D tentatively TRBD1 (5 bases). The length of the CDR3 is 13 residues. The germline V and J ends were trimmed by 5 bases and 6 bases, with 13 bases remaining between them. From germline, CDR1 is GTSNPN and CDR2 SVGIG (reference sequence). Here the CDR3 reads CAWGAASPGELFF. DNA of the CDR3: TGTGCCTGGGGGGCGGCCTCACCCGGGGAGCTGTTTTTT. Complete variable domain (other parts from reference TRBV30 and TRBJ2-2): SQTIHQWPATLVQPVGSPLSLECTVEGTSNPNLYWYRQAAGRGLQLLFYSVGIGQISSEVPQNLSASRPQDRQFILSSKKLLLSDSGFYLCAWGAASPGELFFGEGSRLTVL.

This clone appeared once. CDR3 region: CASSATSGGIHEQFF. In nucleotides, the CDR3 is TGTGCCAGCAGCGCAACTAGCGGGGGTATTCATGAGCAGTTCTTC. The chain joins TRBV11-2 to TRBJ2-1, with 11 bases aligning to TRBD2. J was trimmed by 8 bases and V by 5 bases; bases with no gene match: 8. This CDR3 comprises 15 residues. Germline loops: CDR1 SGHAT, CDR2 FQNNGV.

The chain is built from TRBV30 and TRBJ1-2; D unresolved. Germline CDR1 GTSNPN, CDR2 SVGIG (reference sequence). This CDR3 is 13 amino acids long. V shed 0 bases and J shed 7 bases, with 12 bases lying between them. The CDR3 DNA follows: TGTGCCTGGAGTGTAGAGGGCACCTCTGGCTACACCTTC. Translating it yields CAWSVEGTSGYTF.

This rearrangement joins TRBV4-1 to TRBJ1-4, with D tentatively TRBD1 (6 bases). The V gene lost 5 bases and the J gene lost 6 bases, with 16 bases spanning the gap. The CDR3 has 15 residues. Per germline, CDR1 MGHRA and CDR2 YSYEKL. CDR3 nucleotide sequence: TGCGCCAGCAGCGCAGGGGCGAGAGGAGATGAAAAACTGTTTTTT. Translated: CASSAGARGDEKLFF.

This chain connects TRBV7-8 to TRBJ2-5; D is possibly TRBD2 (6 bases). Between the trimmed V and J ends, which lost 6 bases and 4 bases, there was a span of 18 bases. The CDR3 is 15 amino acids. Germline loops: CDR1 SGHVS, CDR2 FQNEAQ. The CDR3, as DNA: TGTGCCAGCAGTGGGGGGTTAGAGTATGGAGAGACCCAGTACTTC. It specifies CASSGGLEYGETQYF.

The gene calls are TRBV19 and TRBJ1-2; D not certain. The V end was cut by 3 bases, the J end by 2 bases, with 4 bases between. CDR1 LNHDA and CDR2 SQIVND come from the germline V gene (reference sequence). This CDR3 has 12 amino acids. Here the CDR3 reads CASSMRNYGYTF. The DNA of the CDR3 is TGTGCCAGTAGTATGAGGAACTATGGCTACACCTTC.